These 2 T cell receptor beta chains came from one sample sequenced in a study of CD8 T cells in Susac syndrome. RNA totalling 0.5 to 1 ug underwent reverse transcription with random hexamers. MiXCR, run by TCRdb on the immunoSEQ multiplex PCR reads, gives a single entry per CDR3 protein. The repertoire holds approximately 110,000 distinct CDR3 sequences, with around 95% as singletons. Sequencing input: CD4+ T cells from PBMCs. Every receptor here comes from a human donor in good health.

This chain joins TRBV19 and TRBJ1-1; 7 bases fit TRBD1. The ends lost 2 bases at V and 1 base at J; junction bases unmatched: 10. This CDR3 comprises 17 residues. The germline V gene encodes CDR1 LNHDA and CDR2 SQIVND (reference sequence). The CDR3 nucleotides are TGTGCCAGTAGTATACGTCTGACAGGGTACGAGAACACTGAAGCTTTCTTT. As protein: CASSIRLTGYENTEAFF.

The chain combines TRBV20-1 with TRBJ2-7; possible D gene TRBD1, 7 bases. The CDR3 is 13 amino acids. The V and J ends lost 6 bases and 2 bases respectively, with 14 bases between them. The V gene's germline CDR1 is DFQATT and CDR2 SNEGSKA (reference sequence). The CDR3 coding sequence is TGCAGTGCCAACCGCGGGACAGCCTACGAGCAGTACTTC. It is translated as CSANRGTAYEQYF.